The rows below give T cell receptor beta chains drawn from one sample of a study of blood T cell repertoires in COVID-19. The table came from immunoSEQ multiplex PCR; TCRdb's copy has only in-frame clones and leaves some out. The sample lists some 29,000 clones; nearly 90% were seen once. The sequenced sample consisted of peripheral blood. These receptors originate from a human donor in a cohort sampled during active COVID-19. CDR3s include the opening cysteine and the closing phenylalanine or tryptophan. A D gene is named only where the DNA matches it firmly.

v_call	d_call	cdr3_length	j_call	cdr3_aa
TRBV9	TRBD2	15	TRBJ2-1	CASSAMAGGPNEQFF
TRBV6-5	-	13	TRBJ1-4	CATQGSANEKLFF
TRBV6-2/TRBV6-3	TRBD1	16	TRBJ1-4	CASSPNPGTGAEKLFF
TRBV5-6	-	17	TRBJ1-1	CASSLGQTVLPNTEAFF
TRBV19	-	13	TRBJ2-7	CASSPPGSYEQYF
TRBV4-1	TRBD1	15	TRBJ1-1	CASSQEQGVNTEAFF
TRBV5-6	-	13	TRBJ2-7	CASSSPEGYEQYF
TRBV7-8	-	17	TRBJ1-1	CASSLARPWGRITEAFF
TRBV7-2	TRBD2	14	TRBJ2-3	CASSLTSGTDTQYF
TRBV2	TRBD1	14	TRBJ2-7	CASEGGDRASEQYF
TRBV5-6	-	16	TRBJ2-7	CASSLRSSDSRNEQYF
TRBV28	TRBD1	16	TRBJ1-3	CASSFPSGGSGNTIYF
TRBV6-4	-	14	TRBJ1-5	CASSERGGDQPQHF
TRBV11-3	-	13	TRBJ2-3	CASSPTGSDTQYF
TRBV4-3	-	14	TRBJ2-2	CASSPPAGPGELFF
TRBV7-2	-	17	TRBJ1-1	CASSPPMRTGGGTEAFF
TRBV7-3	TRBD2	15	TRBJ2-3	CASSLASGGPDTQYF
TRBV13	-	14	TRBJ2-2	CASSLIVGFGELFF
TRBV9	TRBD1	15	TRBJ1-4	CASSPRGLSNEKLFF
TRBV5-5	TRBD1	13	TRBJ2-7	CASRVDRGGEQYF
TRBV4-3	TRBD2	17	TRBJ2-1	CASSQAGGLAAYNEQFF
TRBV19	-	15	TRBJ2-1	CASRARVSSYNEQFF
TRBV7-9	TRBD2	16	TRBJ2-5	CASSLGVAGGRETQYF
TRBV6-2/TRBV6-3	-	15	TRBJ2-6	CASSYARTRANVLTF
TRBV30	-	10	TRBJ1-1	CAWSAEKAFF
TRBV6-2/TRBV6-3	TRBD1	16	TRBJ2-1	CASSYPRDRGYNEQFF
TRBV7-9	-	15	TRBJ1-5	CASSSTARGNQPQHF
TRBV7-2	TRBD1	13	TRBJ1-2	CASRDRANYGYTF
TRBV4-3	-	15	TRBJ1-4	CASSQSGPTYEKLFF
TRBV7-6	-	14	TRBJ2-7	CASSLETEFYEQYF
TRBV7-2	-	12	TRBJ1-5	CASSLGRWPQHF
TRBV5-6	-	12	TRBJ1-1	CASSLLLNEAFF
TRBV30	-	11	TRBJ2-7	CAWSVLSEQYF
TRBV12-3/TRBV12-4	-	12	TRBJ2-7	CARAGKSYEQYF
TRBV6-5	TRBD1	15	TRBJ1-2	CASSYSEGGADGYTF
TRBV3-1/TRBV3-2	TRBD2	13	TRBJ2-5	CASSQRGVETQYF
TRBV3-1/TRBV3-2	-	12	TRBJ1-1	CASSQVREEAFF